The 22 T cell receptor beta chains reported below all come from one sample, sequenced in a study of OX40 agonist ivuxolimab in advanced cancers. Some clones are missing from TCRdb's copy, which holds only in-frame ones; the method was immunoSEQ multiplex PCR. Here the sample spans 45,000 to 60,000 clones, more than 85% being singletons. The sample here was CD4+ or CD8+ T cells sorted from blood, taken in a trial of the OX40 agonist ivuxolimab. The receptors were gathered from an adult with an advanced solid tumor such as melanoma, head and neck, liver or kidney cancer.

For the CDR3, the DNA is TGTGCCACCAGCAGAGAAGGGGGAACGGGTCAGCCCCAGCATTTT. It specifies CATSREGGTGQPQHF. The chain has TRBV15 and TRBJ1-5, with D perhaps matching TRBD1 (6 bases). This CDR3 has 15 amino acids. Per the germline V gene, CDR1 is LNHNV and CDR2 is YYDKDF (reference sequence). The germline V and J ends were trimmed by 0 bases and 6 bases, with 12 bases remaining between them.

For the CDR3, the DNA is TGTGCCAGCAGCCCTCCGGGACAATTGTATTTT. This encodes CASSPPGQLYF. V gene TRBV6-1 combines with J gene TRBJ2-3; D might be TRBD1 (6 bases). V lost 6 bases and J lost 14, with 15 bases in between. From germline, CDR1 is MNHNS and CDR2 SASEGT. The CDR3 totals 11 residues.

The rearrangement joins TRBV18 to TRBJ1-4; D possibly corresponds to TRBD1 (5 bases). The germline V and J ends were trimmed by 2 bases and 0 bases, with 10 bases remaining between them. CDR3 length equals 16 residues. Germline V gene sequence: CDR1 KGHSH, CDR2 LQKENI. This CDR3 is CASSPRQGTTNEKLFF. DNA for the CDR3: TGTGCCAGCTCACCAAGGCAGGGAACAACTAATGAAAAACTGTTTTTT. Full variable domain (remainder filled in from reference TRBV18 and TRBJ1-4): NAGVMQNPRHLVRRRGQEARLRCSPMKGHSHVYWYRQLPEEGLKFMVYLQKENIIDESGMPKERFSAEFPKEGPSILRIQQVVRGDSAAYFCASSPRQGTTNEKLFFGSGTQLSVL.

The chain links TRBV5-1 to TRBJ1-4, with D perhaps TRBD1 (6 bases). Germline V gene lookup returns CDR1 SGHRS and CDR2 YFSETQ. V was pared by 3 bases and J by 3 bases, with 9 bases between. The CDR3 sequence is 14 residues long. CDR3 nucleotide sequence: TGCGCCAGCAGCTGGGCAGGGGCTAATGAAAAACTGTTTTTT. Amino acid sequence: CASSWAGANEKLFF.

The V call is TRBV6-5, the J call TRBJ1-1; TRBD1 matches 9 bases. This CDR3 has 14 amino acids. Losses at the gene ends were 5 bases for V and 0 bases for J; bases not matched to a gene: 1. Germline V lookup: CDR1 MNHEY, CDR2 SVGAGI. In nucleotides, the CDR3 is TGTGCCAGCAGTCGACAGGGGGTGAACACTGAAGCTTTCTTT. Translated: CASSRQGVNTEAFF.

This sequence joins TRBV5-4 and TRBJ1-3; D not certain. V shed 0 bases and J shed 0 bases, with 7 bases lying between them. This CDR3 spans 15 amino acids. Germline-derived CDR1 and CDR2 are SGHNT and YYREEE (reference sequence). CDR3 in amino acids: CASSLGRSSGNTIYF. DNA of the CDR3: TGTGCCAGCAGCTTGGGTAGATCCTCTGGAAACACCATATATTTT.

The chain links TRBV11-2 to TRBJ2-1; TRBD2 matches 10 bases. V lost 5 bases to trimming and J lost 6 bases; unmatched junction nucleotides: 16. This CDR3 spans 18 amino acids. Germline V lookup: CDR1 SGHAT, CDR2 FQNNGV. In DNA, the CDR3 is TGTGCCAGCAGCACCAAGTCCGGGGGACTAGCGTACGGCAATGAGCAGTTCTTC. It specifies CASSTKSGGLAYGNEQFF.

The chain links TRBV5-6 to TRBJ2-7, with 14 bases aligning to TRBD2. V dropped 3 bases and J dropped 4; count of bases not matched to a gene: 6. In germline, CDR1 is SGHDT, CDR2 YYEEEE. CDR3 length: 16 amino acids. CDR3 bases: TGTGCCAGCAGCTCCGGGACTAGCGGGGGCCTATACGAGCAGTACTTC. Its protein product is CASSSGTSGGLYEQYF.

CDR3 sequence: CASGASGRAPGELFF. The CDR3 coding sequence is TGCGCCAGCGGAGCTAGCGGGAGGGCCCCCGGGGAGCTGTTTTTT. The rearrangement joins TRBV5-1 to TRBJ2-2; 12 bases agree with TRBD2. This CDR3 has 15 residues. The germline V gene encodes CDR1 SGHRS and CDR2 YFSETQ. Trimming at V came to 7 bases and at J to 6 bases, leaving 7 bases not matched to a gene.

This chain uses TRBV5-1 with TRBJ2-1, with D unclear. Germline CDR1 and CDR2: SGHRS and YFSETQ. This CDR3 spans 15 amino acids. V lost 3 bases to trimming and J lost 7 bases, with 17 bases between them. The CDR3 loop reads CASSSGLIWGNEQFF. In DNA form, the CDR3 reads TGCGCCAGCAGCTCTGGTCTTATTTGGGGAAATGAGCAGTTCTTC. Using reference TRBV5-1 and TRBJ2-1 for the parts outside the CDR3, the full variable domain is KAGVTQTPRYLIKTRGQQVTLSCSPISGHRSVSWYQQTPGQGLQFLFEYFSETQRNKGNFPGRFSGRQFSNSRSEMNVSTLELGDSALYLCASSSGLIWGNEQFFGPGTRLTVL.

The V gene is TRBV18, the J gene TRBJ1-2, with 10 bases matching TRBD1. V lost 2 bases and J lost 4; bases outside the gene matches: 7. CDR1 and CDR2 from the germline V gene are KGHSH and LQKENI. This CDR3 spans 16 amino acids. CDR3 amino acids: CASSPSRDRGRYGYTF. The CDR3 DNA reads as TGTGCCAGCTCACCATCCCGGGACAGGGGCCGCTATGGCTACACCTTC.

The CDR3 spells CASSPIRLAGVTDTQYF. The CDR3 nucleotides are TGTGCCAGCTCACCCATTCGACTAGCGGGGGTCACAGATACGCAGTATTTT. The chain has TRBV18 and TRBJ2-3, with TRBD2 matching 12 bases. Germline V lookup: CDR1 KGHSH, CDR2 LQKENI. Trimming at V came to 3 bases and at J to 2 bases, leaving 6 bases not matched to a gene. The CDR3 has 17 residues.

The chain links TRBV11-3 to TRBJ2-3; 11 bases align to TRBD2. V lost 6 bases to trimming and J lost 2 bases; unmatched junction nucleotides: 16. CDR1 is SGHNT, CDR2 YENEEA, per germline. The CDR3 has 19 amino acids. The CDR3 sequence is CASRPAEVSSGGPTDTQYF. The CDR3 DNA reads TGTGCCAGCAGACCCGCGGAGGTTTCTAGCGGGGGGCCCACAGATACGCAGTATTTT.

Only a few counts were recorded for this clone. The chain couples TRBV4-1 to TRBJ2-1; TRBD2 matches at 7 bases. This CDR3 region has 14 residues. The germline V gene encodes CDR1 MGHRA and CDR2 YSYEKL. The J segment lost 6 bases and the V segment lost 4 bases, leaving 6 bases of the junction unmatched. CDR3 coding DNA: TGCGCCAGCAGCCGGACTAGATCGGGCAATGAGCAGTTCTTC. It translates to CASSRTRSGNEQFF.

The V gene is TRBV11-2, the J gene TRBJ2-1; 7 nucleotides agree with TRBD2. After removal of 5 bases from V and 2 bases from J, the junction contained 6 bases not matched to a gene. In germline, CDR1 is SGHAT, CDR2 FQNNGV. CDR3 size: 15 residues. CDR3 amino acids: CASSPGLLAYNEQFF. Here the CDR3 DNA reads TGTGCCAGCAGCCCGGGACTACTTGCCTACAATGAGCAGTTCTTC.

The gene calls are TRBV9 and TRBJ1-2; D is possibly TRBD1 (5 bases). Germline CDR1 is SGDLS and CDR2 is YYNGEE. The V end lost 5 bases, the J end lost 4 bases, and 15 bases lay between the germline ends. The CDR3 is 14 amino acids. The CDR3 spells CASRSETGPYGYTF. The CDR3, as DNA: TGTGCCAGCAGATCAGAAACAGGTCCCTATGGCTACACCTTC.

V is TRBV7-2 and J is TRBJ1-1; possible D gene TRBD1, 6 bases. In germline, CDR1 is SGHTA, CDR2 FQGNSA. The germline V and J ends were trimmed by 3 bases and 4 bases, with 9 bases remaining between them. This CDR3 region has 13 residues. This chain's CDR3 is CASSLSRGTEAFF. The CDR3, as DNA: TGTGCCAGCAGCTTGAGCAGGGGCACTGAAGCTTTCTTT.

In this sample, this clone is medium-sized (0.01 to 0.1%). The chain is built from TRBV5-4 and TRBJ2-7; 8 bases map to TRBD1. This CDR3 region has 15 residues. Germline-derived CDR1 and CDR2 are SGHNT and YYREEE (reference sequence). With V trimmed by 4 bases and J by 0 bases, 6 bases remained unmatched. The CDR3, as DNA: TGTGCCAGCAGCGGATGGACAGGGAGCTCCTACGAGCAGTACTTC. Protein sequence: CASSGWTGSSYEQYF.

This rearrangement joins TRBV27 to TRBJ1-4, with D tentatively TRBD1 (6 bases). Germline V lookup: CDR1 MNHEY, CDR2 SMNVEV (reference sequence). The CDR3 has 14 amino acids. The V end lost 3 bases, the J end lost 10 bases, and 15 bases lay between the germline ends. The CDR3 reads CASSFLGGGGKLFF. Written as DNA, the CDR3 is TGTGCCAGCAGTTTTTTGGGGGGCGGCGGAAAACTGTTTTTT.

The V gene is TRBV5-1, the J gene TRBJ2-7; 13 bases align to TRBD2. Germline CDR1 and CDR2: SGHRS and YFSETQ. Trimming took 4 bases from V and 5 from J; bases not matched to a gene: 12. The CDR3 loop spans 17 amino acids. This chain's CDR3 is CASSKGLAGLFPHEQYF. CDR3 bases: TGCGCCAGCAGCAAGGGACTAGCGGGGCTATTCCCCCACGAGCAGTACTTC.

The V gene is TRBV28, the J gene TRBJ2-5; D tentatively reads TRBD1 or TRBD2 (5 bases each). Germline CDR1 MDHEN, CDR2 SYDVKM. This CDR3 is 15 amino acids long. Trimming took 3 bases from V and 4 from J, leaving 15 bases between them. The CDR3 region has the DNA TGTGCCAGCAGTTTCCCCTCTAGCCAGGGAGAGACCCAGTACTTC. Its translation: CASSFPSSQGETQYF.

V is TRBV10-3 and J is TRBJ2-1; D gene uncertain. The V and J ends lost 4 bases and 8 bases respectively, with 18 bases between them. Germline CDR1 and CDR2: ENHRY and SYGVKD. The CDR3 has 15 amino acids. CDR3 sequence: CAISGRSFGAHEQFF. The CDR3 DNA follows: TGTGCCATCAGTGGGCGAAGTTTTGGAGCTCATGAGCAGTTCTTC.